One and the same sample provided the 23 T cell receptor beta chains below, sequenced in a study of beta chain features in type 1 diabetes. The isolated RNA, all of it, was reverse transcribed, so expressed TCRB transcripts were what got sequenced. Repertoires were generated with immunoSEQ multiplex PCR, while TCRdb's copy carries only in-frame clones and drops some. Of about 150,000 clones listed, roughly 53% were seen once; the top ten hold 0.35% to 0.5%. Material for sequencing was Tregs from blood. The receptors were gathered from a man in his late teens or twenties in good health.

V usage is TRBV4-3 and J usage is TRBJ2-1; 7 bases match TRBD1. Germline values: CDR1 LGHNA, CDR2 YSLEER. V lost 3 bases, J lost 10 bases, and 6 bases stayed unmatched. The CDR3 loop spans 13 amino acids. CDR3 region: CASSQVTGVEQFF. The CDR3 DNA reads as TGCGCCAGCAGCCAGGTTACAGGGGTCGAGCAGTTCTTC.

The chain links TRBV7-3 to TRBJ2-3, with D perhaps TRBD2 (5 bases). Trimming stripped 3 bases from V and 2 bases from J, with 12 bases between. This CDR3 spans 15 amino acids. The V gene's germline CDR1 is SGHTA and CDR2 FQGTGA. The chain's CDR3 is CASSLRLADTDTQYF. CDR3 coding DNA: TGTGCCAGCAGCTTGCGGCTAGCAGACACAGATACGCAGTATTTT.

The V call is TRBV18, the J call TRBJ1-1, with D uncertain. CDR1 KGHSH and CDR2 LQKENI come from the germline V gene. This CDR3 contains 14 residues. Trimming pared 3 bases from V and 6 bases from J, leaving 14 bases between. The CDR3 coding sequence is TGTGCCAGCTCACCCCTCATGGAGTCCGCTGAAGCTTTCTTT. Its translation is CASSPLMESAEAFF.

This chain uses TRBV30 with TRBJ1-2; no reliable D call. V was cut by 0 bases and J by 4 bases, with 15 bases left in between. Germline CDR1 reads GTSNPN; CDR2 reads SVGIG (reference sequence). The CDR3 loop spans 15 amino acids. CDR3 in DNA: TGTGCCTGGAGTGTAAGTCGAAGAGTGATCTATGGCTACACCTTC. Its protein is CAWSVSRRVIYGYTF.

The chain is built from TRBV18 and TRBJ2-2; D is uncertain. The germline gives CDR1 KGHSH, CDR2 LQKENI. Trimming removed 2 bases at V and 3 bases at J, with 4 bases between. This CDR3 region has 13 residues. The DNA for the CDR3 is TGTGCCAGCTCACCATCTTACACCGGGGAGCTGTTTTTT. Residues: CASSPSYTGELFF.

The chain employs TRBV18 and TRBJ2-7, with TRBD1 identical over 9 bases. In germline, CDR1 is KGHSH, CDR2 LQKENI. This CDR3 spans 16 amino acids. After removal of 0 bases from V and 4 bases from J, the junction contained 7 bases not matched to a gene. CDR3 loop: CASSPPGQGFWYEQYF. The DNA of the CDR3 is TGTGCCAGCTCACCACCGGGACAGGGTTTCTGGTACGAGCAGTACTTC.

Remarks on this clone: At the DNA level, this CDR3 is encoded by other sequences in the same sample as well. This rearrangement joins TRBV5-1 to TRBJ2-7; TRBD2 matches at 11 bases. Germline CDR1 is SGHRS and CDR2 is YFSETQ. The CDR3 is 15 residues long. V trimming: 4 bases; J trimming: 0 bases; junction bases outside the gene matches: 3. The CDR3 nucleotides read TGCGCCAGCAGCCCCGGACTAGCGGGCTCCTACGAGCAGTACTTC. Amino acid sequence: CASSPGLAGSYEQYF.

The chain employs TRBV6-5 and TRBJ2-6; D unresolved. The germline CDR1 and CDR2 sequences are MNHEY and SVGAGI. The CDR3 covers 16 residues. Trimming shortened V by 0 bases and J by 0 bases, and 6 bases separated the two germline ends. The chain's CDR3 is CASSYSRYSGANVLTF. Here the CDR3 DNA reads TGTGCCAGCAGTTACTCGAGGTACTCTGGGGCCAACGTCCTGACTTTC.

The DNA for the CDR3 is TGCAGCTCCAAGTTGGGGGGGGGTAACTATGGCTACACCTTC. Translated, it gives CSSKLGGGNYGYTF. The chain carries TRBV29-1 and TRBJ1-2, with a weak D call TRBD1 (5 bases). The CDR3 is 14 residues long. Trimming cost V 8 bases and J 1 base, with 17 bases left between them. Germline lookup yields CDR1 SQVTM and CDR2 ANQGSEA.

This clone has only a few counts. The chain joins TRBV29-1 to TRBJ1-1; possibly TRBD1 for D (6 bases). The CDR3 extends over 12 amino acids. V was cut by 5 bases and J by 6 bases, with 13 bases left in between. In germline, CDR1 is SQVTM, CDR2 ANQGSEA. The CDR3: CSVLKQGPEAFF. DNA of the CDR3: TGCAGCGTTTTGAAACAGGGCCCTGAAGCTTTCTTT. The whole variable domain, remainder taken from reference TRBV29-1 and TRBJ1-1, is SAVISQKPSRDICQRGTSLTIQCQVDSQVTMMFWYRQQPGQSLTLIATANQGSEATYESGFVIDKFPISRPNLTFSTLTVSNMSPEDSSIYLCSVLKQGPEAFFGQGTRLTVV.

The CDR3, as DNA: TGCGCCAGCAGCCATATACCCGTAGCGGGAGGCCGCCGGGAGACCCAGTACTTC. This gives the protein CASSHIPVAGGRRETQYF. V is TRBV4-1 and J is TRBJ2-5; TRBD2 agrees at 10 bases. The length of the CDR3 is 18 residues. Germline-derived CDR1 and CDR2 are MGHRA and YSYEKL. Trimming took 3 bases from V and 5 from J; bases not matched to a gene: 15.

This clone was found once. This chain joins TRBV9 and TRBJ2-1; 10 positions match TRBD2. The CDR3 is 16 amino acids. Germline-derived CDR1 and CDR2 are SGDLS and YYNGEE. V was clipped by 0 bases and J by 4 bases; unmatched bases: 4. The CDR3 here is CASSVGKLAGYNEQFF. The CDR3 DNA reads TGTGCCAGCAGCGTAGGGAAACTAGCGGGGTACAATGAGCAGTTCTTC.

This clone was seen just once. V is TRBV10-3 and J is TRBJ2-2, with 14 bases that match TRBD2. The trim removed 5 bases at V and 6 bases at J, leaving 5 bases unmatched. From germline, CDR1 is ENHRY and CDR2 SYGVKD. This CDR3 region has 16 residues. The CDR3 loop reads CAISRLAGGSPGELFF. In nucleotides, the CDR3 is TGTGCCATCAGTAGACTAGCGGGGGGGTCCCCCGGGGAGCTGTTTTTT.

The chain is built from TRBV5-1 and TRBJ2-3, with 7 bases lining up with TRBD2. The V gene's germline CDR1 is SGHRS and CDR2 YFSETQ. The J segment lost 6 bases and the V segment lost 4 bases, leaving 14 bases of the junction unmatched. The CDR3 extends over 16 amino acids. The CDR3 loop reads CASSQTAASGADTQYF. In DNA, the CDR3 is TGCGCCAGCAGCCAAACCGCTGCGAGCGGGGCGGATACGCAGTATTTT.

The chain links TRBV28 to TRBJ2-1, with 9 bases that match TRBD2. The CDR3 is made up of 17 amino acids. CDR1 and CDR2 (germline): MDHEN, SYDVKM. The trim removed 5 bases at V and 4 bases at J, leaving 12 bases unmatched. The CDR3 nucleotides read TGTGCCAGCAGTCAGATTGGGGCAGCGGGAGGATACAATGAGCAGTTCTTC. Its translation: CASSQIGAAGGYNEQFF.

This CDR3 reads CASSLWRGQDTEAFF. The CDR3 nucleotides are TGTGCCAGCAGCTTATGGCGGGGACAGGACACTGAAGCTTTCTTT. This chain joins TRBV11-2 and TRBJ1-1, with 8 bases aligning to TRBD1. The CDR3 is made up of 15 amino acids. V dropped 2 bases and J dropped 3; count of bases not matched to a gene: 5. CDR1 and CDR2 from the germline V gene are SGHAT and FQNNGV.

The CDR3 protein is CASSRDRGLPDTQYF. The CDR3 DNA is TGTGCCAGCAGCCGGGACAGGGGGCTCCCAGATACGCAGTATTTT. V usage is TRBV4-2 and J usage is TRBJ2-3; 12 bases align to TRBD1. After removal of 4 bases from V and 4 bases from J, the junction contained 3 bases not matched to a gene. The CDR3 consists of 15 residues. Germline assignment: CDR1 LGHNA and CDR2 YNFKEQ.

This clone was seen a few times. The V and J genes are TRBV5-1 and TRBJ2-5; TRBD1 might be the D (5 bases). V lost 0 bases and J lost 2, with 8 bases in between. CDR1 is SGHRS and CDR2 is YFSETQ in the germline V gene. The CDR3 totals 14 residues. This CDR3 is CASSLERGQETQYF. DNA for the CDR3: TGCGCCAGCAGCTTGGAAAGGGGACAAGAGACCCAGTACTTC.

The CDR3 DNA sequence: TGTGCCAGCAGCCTAACCGTGGGGACAGGCCTGAACACCGGGGAGCTGTTTTTT. Translating it yields CASSLTVGTGLNTGELFF. This chain connects TRBV9 to TRBJ2-2; 8 nucleotides match TRBD1. V dropped 4 bases and J dropped 1; count of bases not matched to a gene: 12. The CDR3 is made up of 18 amino acids. Germline CDR1 reads SGDLS; CDR2 reads YYNGEE.

The chain employs TRBV7-2 and TRBJ2-5, with 10 bases lining up with TRBD1. The CDR3 is 15 residues long. CDR1 SGHTA and CDR2 FQGNSA come from the germline V gene. V dropped 4 bases and J dropped 3; count of bases not matched to a gene: 5. The CDR3 nucleotides read TGTGCCAGCAGCTGGACGACAGGGGGCAAAGAGACCCAGTACTTC. Its translation: CASSWTTGGKETQYF.

The chain combines TRBV2 with TRBJ2-7, with 8 bases that match TRBD1. V lost 3 bases and J lost 1; bases outside the gene matches: 2. The CDR3 has 14 residues. Germline lookup yields CDR1 SNHLY and CDR2 FYNNEI. CDR3 loop: CASSDWTGSYEQYF. The CDR3 DNA follows: TGTGCCAGCAGTGATTGGACAGGGTCCTACGAGCAGTACTTC. The full variable domain, with the rest looked up from reference TRBV2 and TRBJ2-7, is EPEVTQTPSHQVTQMGQEVILRCVPISNHLYFYWYRQILGQKVEFLVSFYNNEISEKSEIFDDQFSVERPDGSNFTLKIRSTKLEDSAMYFCASSDWTGSYEQYFGPGTRLTVT.

This chain links TRBV30 with TRBJ1-6, with D perhaps TRBD1 (5 bases). Germline values: CDR1 GTSNPN, CDR2 SVGIG (reference sequence). The ends were cut back, 4 bases at V and 9 bases at J, with 13 bases in the middle. The CDR3 covers 13 residues. The CDR3 nucleotides are TGTGCCTGGAAGCTCAGGGTAGCTTCACCCCTCCACTTT. It is translated as CAWKLRVASPLHF.

This clone was counted between two and nine times. The CDR3 DNA is TGCGCCAGCAGCCAAGATCGACTGAGCACAGATACGCAGTATTTT. Translation gives CASSQDRLSTDTQYF. V and J are TRBV4-3 and TRBJ2-3; no clear D gene. Germline V gene data show CDR1 as LGHNA and CDR2 as YSLEER. The CDR3 has 15 residues. V was pared by 0 bases and J by 0 bases, with 7 bases between.